The present T cell receptor beta chain was sequenced within a study of shared clonotypes between healthy human individuals. In the case of this clone: As yet, its antigen is unknown.

The germline V gene encodes CDR1 SGHTA and CDR2 FQGNSA. J was trimmed by 5 bases and V by 5 bases; bases with no gene match: 8. This CDR3 is built from 14 residues. The genomic DNA of each subset was split evenly across several immunoSEQ plates. Measured with immunoSEQ multiplex PCR; TCRdb has only the in-frame clones, and not every one. The table includes approximately 2.5 million clones, roughly 93% detected once. Study results and caveats: Limitation of the genetic and exposure-history diversity represented came from the few donors. The generation probabilities recorded for non-shared clonotypes fell below those of clonotypes shared by all four donors.

This receptor was taken from a man aged 18-30 years in good health. Some clones in this sample may be carry-over from other donors' samples. The sample was naive CD4+ T cells from PBMCs. Subset described: CD45RA+ positively selected. The gene calls are TRBV7-2 and TRBJ2-7; 8 bases are shared with TRBD1. CDR3 DNA: TGTGCCAGCAGCCCTTCCAGGGGGCACAACGAGCAGTACTTC. Its protein product is CASSPSRGHNEQYF. The full variable domain, completed using reference TRBV7-2 and TRBJ2-7, is GAGVSQSPSNKVTEKGKDVELRCDPISGHTALYWYRQSLGQGLEFLIYFQGNSAPDKSGLPSDRFSAERTGGSVSTLTIQRTQQEDSAVYLCASSPSRGHNEQYFGPGTRLTVT.